This T cell receptor (beta chain) was sequenced during a study of cytomegalovirus exposure and HLA in healthy donors. Overall study results and limits: DRB1 showed the most TCR associations and HLA-C the fewest in a later analysis, as rates varied by HLA locus. It was likely that a cluster of highly shared sequence variants was a sequencing artifact.

With respect to this clone: Its antigen is not identified. Germline and junction disagree at one end, which may indicate a read error.

Donors consisted of healthy bone marrow donors. CDR3 length: 16 residues. Looked up from germline, CDR1 is SGHNT and CDR2 is YYREEE (reference sequence). This PCR relied on a set of 60 Vbeta primers and 13 Jbeta primers. Methods used by the authors: A later analysis counted 65 million to 80 million unique TCR beta chains, some 12 million shared. Here immunoSEQ multiplex PCR was the method, and the copy in TCRdb shows in-frame clones only, minus some. Clonal size and the V and J genes are those of that table, whereas D and trimming came from the DNA. The table records about 160,000 clones, roughly 80% of them present only once.

Sequenced sample: PBMCs. This clonotype was sampled from a female donor in good health and CMV-seronegative. The rearrangement links TRBV5-4 to TRBJ2-1, with 7 bases identical to TRBD1. This CDR3 reads CASNLGRDRLGNEQFF. For the CDR3, the DNA is TGTGCCAGCAACTTGGGCAGGGACAGACTGGGCAATGAGCAGTTCTTC.